This TCR beta chain was retrieved from a study of shared clonotypes between healthy human individuals. Study background: Aged between 18 and 49, the donors were a couple of women and three men.

Measured with immunoSEQ multiplex PCR; TCRdb has only the in-frame clones, and not every one. The sample lists about 1.1 million clones; approximately 80% were seen once. The CDR3 spans 13 residues. Germline CDR1 is SQVTM and CDR2 is ANQGSEA. The V end lost 4 bases, the J end lost 5 bases, and 14 bases lay between the germline ends. Sequenced material: memory CD4+ T cells from PBMCs. As for subset: CD45RA-negative fraction. The genes are TRBV29-1 and TRBJ1-2, with unresolved D. This clonotype was obtained from a man between 18 and 29 years old in good health. Some clones in this sample may be carry-over from other donors' samples. The CDR3 loop is CSVVSGIRYGYTF. CDR3 nucleotide sequence: TGCAGCGTTGTGTCGGGGATTCGGTATGGCTACACCTTC.